What follows is one TCR beta chain and its context. The antigen it recognizes is unknown. No much larger clone exists at a distance of one base, and base qualities are not known. The same CDR3 can be traced to other DNA sequences in this sample. The data derive from a study of shared clonotypes between healthy human individuals (dated by TCRdb to about 2020). Regarding the complete study: A few men and two women, aged 18 to 49 years, made up the cohort. For each donor, three plates each were used for CD4 naive and CD4 memory, two plates were used for CD8 naive, and one plate was used for CD8 memory. To estimate repertoire size and how much clonotypes are shared between individuals, the study performed deep sequencing of blood TCR repertoires from a few healthy adults. Different laboratories and diverse techniques were used to prepare libraries and sequence TCR repertoires, to increase sequencing depth and limit assay-specific biases. Per donor, leukapheresis produced somewhere between about 0.94 and 9.5 billion PBMCs.

Donors were healthy HIV-negative adults with no recently reported acute infections or vaccinations. Only Caucasian adults living in Nashville, Tennessee, USA were represented among the donors. CD4+ T cells were enriched by magnetic negative selection, after which naive cells were positively selected on CD45RA and the negative fraction was taken as the memory subset. After blood collection by leukapheresis, PBMCs were isolated using Ficoll-Histopaque density gradient centrifugation and then cryopreserved in the vapor phase of liquid nitrogen. Analytical flow cytometry was used to check the purity and quantity of each magnetically sorted T cell population. Genomic DNA was isolated from each sorted fraction and quantified by UV absorbance on a Nanodrop 2000c. V is shortened by 1 base, J by 0 bases, and the region joining them spans 3 bases. Reading from cysteine to phenylalanine, the CDR3 counts 13 amino acids. Kept here is only the CDR3 DNA, which spans 39 bases and is read in frame from base 1. CDR1 SGHVS and CDR2 FNYEAQ are derived from the germline V gene.

TCR CDR3 regions were amplified from genomic DNA by multiplex PCR using the deep immunoSEQ assay. Extracted genomic DNA from each cell subset was spread evenly across all wells of several immunoSEQ 96-well plates, with each plate serving as a replicate. For sorted subsets, around 200 ng genomic DNA, equal to tens of thousands of T cell genomes, was loaded into each replicate PCR. The purified libraries were quantified using a Qubit 3.0 fluorometer, sized with a Bioanalyzer 2100, and then quantified again using the KAPA Library Quantification kit. Each immunoSEQ 96-well plate was sequenced on its own single-read 150-cycle Illumina NextSeq 550 flow cell. The paper's data handling went like this. Because the immunoSEQ output included only junctional sequences and no quality scores, the filtering could not be the same as the filtering used for full-length reads. Sequences were annotated with PyIR, a Python wrapper for IgBLAST v1.9, using IMGT germline references to assign V/J genes and CDR3. Reads were filtered out if the reads had weak V/J assignments (E-value above 1e-6), no CDR3, stop codons, out-of-frame junctions, or ambiguous translated residues. V3J clonotypes were defined as sequences sharing the same inferred V gene, J gene, and CDR3 amino acid sequence. Percentage overlap between repertoires was computed as shared unique clonotypes divided by the size of the smaller repertoire. Three approaches were used to assess repertoire richness: RTK rarefaction, the Chao1 estimator, and Recon v2.1 estimates of unobserved clonotypes. For all TCRbeta clonotypes obtained by the gDNA method from several donors, generation probabilities were computed with OLGA. Sourced from immuneACCESS, this table was stored by TCRdb with only in-frame sequences that have V and J called. A share of the clones is absent; for the studies checked, an unresolved V gene accounts for under half, and the remainder has no known explanation. For V, J and clone size, that table is used; D and trimming come from the DNA. A total of about 2 million clones appear in this sample, approximately 95% of them only once. The top ten hold 0.13% of the sample.

Summary of the overall study and its limitations: Sampling was restricted to blood, and TCR repertoires in tissues likely differ from the TCR repertoires found in blood. Pairwise subsampling led to the expectation that sequencing depth would affect the degree of clonotype sharing among donors. Estimated clonotype richness was generally larger for naive than for memory subsets. Incomplete sequencing was indicated by rarefaction of sorted-subset datasets, despite the large sequencing depth. When four donors were compared, the shared fraction of clonotypes was 5% to 6.5% for naive CD4, around 4% for naive CD8, about 2.5% for memory CD4, and under 0.5% for memory CD8. Because the study included only a small number of donors, the genetic and exposure-history diversity represented was limited. Clonotypes shared by all four sorted-subset donors showed higher generation probabilities than non-shared clonotypes.

This chain joins TRBV7-6 to TRBJ2-5; the D gene cannot be resolved reliably. The sequenced material came from naive CD4+ T cells sorted from blood. The cell subset or site label, as the study defines it: CD45RA+ positively selected. The sequence came from a young man in good health. The CDR3 region has the sequence CASSLGNQETQYF. The DNA is as follows: TGTGCCAGCAGCTTAGGAAACCAAGAGACCCAGTACTTC. The full variable domain, with segments outside the CDR3 supplied by the reference TRBV7-6 and TRBJ2-5 proteins, appears as GAGVSQSPRYKVTKRGQDVALRCDPISGHVSLYWYRQALGQGPEFLTYFNYEAQQDKSGLPNDRFSAERPEGSISTLTIQRTEQRDSAMYRCASSLGNQETQYFGPGTRLLVL.